The text below deals with one T cell receptor (beta chain). Its matching antigen is unknown. Every isolated RNA sample was fully reverse transcribed, so sequencing captured expressed TCRB transcripts. The repertoire was sequenced with immunoSEQ multiplex PCR; TCRdb's copy has only in-frame clones and lacks some. Of some 150,000 clones listed, about 13% are singletons. This sample was included in a study of beta chain features in type 1 diabetes. Each population that was sorted was more than 95% pure. Losses at the gene ends were 7 bases for V and 3 bases for J; bases not matched to a gene: 6. This CDR3 has 16 residues. Germline assignment: CDR1 MNHNY and CDR2 SVGAGI (reference sequence). Findings of the study overall: When cDNA is sequenced, cells with high TCR expression could be over-represented. VDJ junctions from patients with type 1 diabetes contained fewer insertions and more deletions. TCRB CDR3s were moderately but significantly shorter in Type 1 diabetes patients in all four CD4+ subsets.

This receptor was taken from a man between 18 and 29 years old with type 1 diabetes. Sample: central memory CD4+ T cells from blood. The genes are TRBV6-6 and TRBJ2-6; 10 nucleotides agree with TRBD1. As DNA, the CDR3 is TGTGCCAGCACCGACAGGGGGCTGTTTGGGGCCAACGTCCTGACTTTC. Its protein is CASTDRGLFGANVLTF.